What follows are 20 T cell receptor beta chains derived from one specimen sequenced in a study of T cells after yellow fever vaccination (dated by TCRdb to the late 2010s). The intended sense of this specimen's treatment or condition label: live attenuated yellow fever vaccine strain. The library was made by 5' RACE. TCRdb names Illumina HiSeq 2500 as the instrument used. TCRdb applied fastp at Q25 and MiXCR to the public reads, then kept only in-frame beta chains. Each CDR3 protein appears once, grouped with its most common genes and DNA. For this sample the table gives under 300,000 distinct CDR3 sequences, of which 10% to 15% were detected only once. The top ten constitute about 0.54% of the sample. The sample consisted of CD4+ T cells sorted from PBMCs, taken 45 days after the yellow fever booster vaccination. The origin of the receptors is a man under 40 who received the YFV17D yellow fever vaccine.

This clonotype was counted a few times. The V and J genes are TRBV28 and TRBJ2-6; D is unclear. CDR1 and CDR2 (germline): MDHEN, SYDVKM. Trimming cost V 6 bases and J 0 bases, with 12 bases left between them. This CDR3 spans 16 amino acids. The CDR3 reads CASSTPTPSGANVLTF. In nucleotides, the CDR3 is TGTGCCAGCAGCACCCCTACTCCCTCTGGGGCCAACGTCCTGACTTTC.

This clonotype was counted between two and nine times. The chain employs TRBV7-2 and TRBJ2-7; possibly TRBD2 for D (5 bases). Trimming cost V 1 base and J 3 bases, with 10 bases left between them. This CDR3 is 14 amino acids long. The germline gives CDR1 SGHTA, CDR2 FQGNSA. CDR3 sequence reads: CASSLGPDYYEQYF. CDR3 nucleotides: TGTGCCAGCAGCTTAGGTCCCGACTACTACGAGCAGTACTTC.

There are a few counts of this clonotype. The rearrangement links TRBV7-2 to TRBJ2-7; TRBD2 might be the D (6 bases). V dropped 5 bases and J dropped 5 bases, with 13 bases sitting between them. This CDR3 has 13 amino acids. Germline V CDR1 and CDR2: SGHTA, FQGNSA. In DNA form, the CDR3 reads TGTGCCAGCAGCAAGGGGCTAGCGCACGAGCAGTACTTC. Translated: CASSKGLAHEQYF.

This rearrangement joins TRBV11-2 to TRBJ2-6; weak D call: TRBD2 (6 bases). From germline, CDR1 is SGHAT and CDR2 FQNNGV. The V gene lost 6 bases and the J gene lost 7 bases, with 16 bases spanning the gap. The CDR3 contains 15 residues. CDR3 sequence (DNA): TGTGCCAGCAGTTCCCGGGACTGGGATGCCAACGTCCTGACTTTC. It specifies CASSSRDWDANVLTF.

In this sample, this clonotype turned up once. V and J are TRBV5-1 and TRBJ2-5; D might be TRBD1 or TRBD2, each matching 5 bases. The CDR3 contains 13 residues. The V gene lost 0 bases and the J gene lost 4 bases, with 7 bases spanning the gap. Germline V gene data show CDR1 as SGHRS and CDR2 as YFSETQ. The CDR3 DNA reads TGCGCCAGCAGCTTGGTCGGGGCAGAGACCCAGTACTTC. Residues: CASSLVGAETQYF.

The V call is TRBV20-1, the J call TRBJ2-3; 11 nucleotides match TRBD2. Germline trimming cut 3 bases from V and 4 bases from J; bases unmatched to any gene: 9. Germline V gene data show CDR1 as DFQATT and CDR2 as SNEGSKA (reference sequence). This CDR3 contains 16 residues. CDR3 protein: CSASRFTSGSADTQYF. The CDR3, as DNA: TGCAGTGCTAGCCGATTTACTAGCGGGAGCGCAGATACGCAGTATTTT.

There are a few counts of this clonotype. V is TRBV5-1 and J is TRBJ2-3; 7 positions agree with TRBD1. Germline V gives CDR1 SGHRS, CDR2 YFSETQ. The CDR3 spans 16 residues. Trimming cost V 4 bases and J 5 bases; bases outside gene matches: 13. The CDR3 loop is CASSIGSGGGGDTQYF. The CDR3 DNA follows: TGCGCCAGCAGCATAGGATCAGGGGGTGGTGGAGATACGCAGTATTTT.

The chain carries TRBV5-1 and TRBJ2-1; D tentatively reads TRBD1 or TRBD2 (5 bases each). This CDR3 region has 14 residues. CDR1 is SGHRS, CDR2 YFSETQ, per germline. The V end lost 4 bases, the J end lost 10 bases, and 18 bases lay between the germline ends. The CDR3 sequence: CASSRGQNEGEQFF. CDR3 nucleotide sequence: TGCGCCAGCAGCCGGGGCCAAAATGAGGGCGAGCAGTTCTTC.

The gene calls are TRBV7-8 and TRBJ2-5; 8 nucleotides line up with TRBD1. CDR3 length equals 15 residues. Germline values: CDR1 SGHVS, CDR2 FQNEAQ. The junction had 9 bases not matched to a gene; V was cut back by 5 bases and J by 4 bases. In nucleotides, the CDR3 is TGTGCCAGCAGCCCCAGCGGCAGGGGGCGAGAGACCCAGTACTTC. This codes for CASSPSGRGRETQYF.

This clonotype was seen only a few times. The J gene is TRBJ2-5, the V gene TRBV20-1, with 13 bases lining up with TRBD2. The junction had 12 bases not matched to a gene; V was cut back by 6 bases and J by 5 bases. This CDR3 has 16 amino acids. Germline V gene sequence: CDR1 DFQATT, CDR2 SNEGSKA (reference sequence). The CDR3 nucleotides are TGCAGTGCGTGGACTAGCGGGAGAGGAGGCGGGGAGACCCAGTACTTC. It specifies CSAWTSGRGGGETQYF.

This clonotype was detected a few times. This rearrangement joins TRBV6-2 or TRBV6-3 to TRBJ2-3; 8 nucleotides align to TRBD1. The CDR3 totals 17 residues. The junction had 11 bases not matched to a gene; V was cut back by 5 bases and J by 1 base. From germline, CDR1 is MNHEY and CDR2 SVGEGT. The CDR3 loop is CASSPRGTGYGTDTQYF. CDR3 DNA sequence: TGTGCCAGCAGTCCTCGAGGGACAGGTTATGGCACAGATACGCAGTATTTT.

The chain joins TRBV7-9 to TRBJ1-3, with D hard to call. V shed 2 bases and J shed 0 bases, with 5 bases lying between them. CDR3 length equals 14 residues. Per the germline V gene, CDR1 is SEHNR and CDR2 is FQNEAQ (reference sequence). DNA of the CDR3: TGTGCCAGCAGCTTACAAGCCTCTGGAAACACCATATATTTT. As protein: CASSLQASGNTIYF.

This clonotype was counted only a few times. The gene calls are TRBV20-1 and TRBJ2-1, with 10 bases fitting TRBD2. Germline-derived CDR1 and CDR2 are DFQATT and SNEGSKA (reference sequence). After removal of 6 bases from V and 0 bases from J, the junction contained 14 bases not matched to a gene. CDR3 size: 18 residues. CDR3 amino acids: CSARDRRAGGPSYNEQFF. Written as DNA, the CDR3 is TGCAGTGCGAGGGACAGACGAGCGGGAGGGCCCTCCTACAATGAGCAGTTCTTC.

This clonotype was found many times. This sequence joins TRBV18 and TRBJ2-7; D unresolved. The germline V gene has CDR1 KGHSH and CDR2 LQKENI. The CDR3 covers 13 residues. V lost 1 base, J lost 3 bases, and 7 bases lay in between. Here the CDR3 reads CASSPRTDYEQYF. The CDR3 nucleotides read TGTGCCAGCTCACCACGCACAGACTACGAGCAGTACTTC.

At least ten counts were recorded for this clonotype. CDR3 in amino acids: CSARDYGEGQFF. The CDR3 coding sequence is TGCAGTGCTAGAGATTACGGGGAGGGGCAGTTCTTC. The rearrangement uses TRBV20-1 and TRBJ2-1; 7 bases map to TRBD2. This CDR3 has 12 amino acids. Germline V gives CDR1 DFQATT, CDR2 SNEGSKA (reference sequence). The ends lost 0 bases at V and 12 bases at J; junction bases unmatched: 5.

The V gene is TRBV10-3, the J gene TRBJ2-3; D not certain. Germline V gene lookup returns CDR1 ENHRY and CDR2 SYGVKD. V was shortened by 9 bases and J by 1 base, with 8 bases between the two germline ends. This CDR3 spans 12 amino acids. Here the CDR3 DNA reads TGTGCCATGGGCGGCGGCACAGATACGCAGTATTTT. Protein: CAMGGGTDTQYF.

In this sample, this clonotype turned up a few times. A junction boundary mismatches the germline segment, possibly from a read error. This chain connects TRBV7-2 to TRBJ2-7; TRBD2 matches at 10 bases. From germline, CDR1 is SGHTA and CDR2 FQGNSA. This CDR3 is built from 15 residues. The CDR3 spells CASSLAGTSAREQYF. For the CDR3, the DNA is TGTGCCAGCAGCCTAGCCGGGACTAGCGCGAGAGAGCAGTACTTC.

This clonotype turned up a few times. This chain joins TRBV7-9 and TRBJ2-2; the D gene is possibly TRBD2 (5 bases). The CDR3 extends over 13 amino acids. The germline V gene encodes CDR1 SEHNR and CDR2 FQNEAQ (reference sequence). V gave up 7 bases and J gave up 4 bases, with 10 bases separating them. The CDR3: CASTGTSTGELFF. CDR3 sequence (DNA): TGTGCCAGCACCGGAACTAGCACCGGGGAGCTGTTTTTT.

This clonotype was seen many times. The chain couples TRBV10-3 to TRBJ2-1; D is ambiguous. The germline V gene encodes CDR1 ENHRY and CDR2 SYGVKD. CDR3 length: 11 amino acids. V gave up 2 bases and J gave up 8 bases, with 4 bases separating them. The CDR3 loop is CAISEVDEQFF. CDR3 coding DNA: TGTGCCATCAGTGAGGTCGATGAGCAGTTCTTC.

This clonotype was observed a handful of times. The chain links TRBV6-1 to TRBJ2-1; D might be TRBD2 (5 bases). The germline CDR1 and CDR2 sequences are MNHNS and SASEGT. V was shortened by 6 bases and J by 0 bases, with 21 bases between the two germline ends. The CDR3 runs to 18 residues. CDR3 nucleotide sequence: TGTGCCAGCAGGAATACTATTTCCCTAACTAGCTCCTACAATGAGCAGTTCTTC. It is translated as CASRNTISLTSSYNEQFF.